This TCR beta chain appears in the sequencing data of a study of cytomegalovirus exposure and HLA in healthy donors. The CDR3 sequence is 16 residues long. V gave up 0 bases and J gave up 4 bases, with 15 bases separating them. CDR1 and CDR2 from the germline V gene are LGHNA and YNFKEQ. The PCR contained 60 Vbeta and 13 Jbeta primers. Methods used by the authors: Later analysis identified some 80 million unique TCR beta chains, roughly 11 million shared. Repertoires were generated with immunoSEQ multiplex PCR, while TCRdb's copy carries only in-frame clones and drops some. D and trimming were read from the DNA, whereas the V and J calls and clone size are those reported in that table. The repertoire has about 160,000 clones, over 80% of them found once; the top ten carry under 2%. This clone was picked up a small number of times. Antigen: not known. Study-wide results and limits: In vitro confirmation showed three CMV-associated chains to be CMV antigen specific. The authors reported that TCR beta sequences could predict HLA-A and HLA-B alleles. These predictions were accurate for most subjects in the first cohort.

The sequenced sample consisted of PBMCs. This TCR was sampled from a woman younger than 30 in good health and CMV-seronegative. The chain couples TRBV4-2 to TRBJ1-2; TRBD1 might be the D (5 bases). CDR3 in DNA: TGTGCCAGCAGCCAAGAGGGAGTGGAGGGGATCTATGGCTACACCTTC. Translated: CASSQEGVEGIYGYTF.